This T cell receptor beta chain is drawn from a study of PD-1 blockade in mismatch repair-deficient tumors. Between the trimmed V and J ends, which lost 5 bases and 0 bases, there was a span of 10 bases. Germline values: CDR1 SEHNR, CDR2 FQNEAQ (reference sequence). The CDR3 length is 15 residues. Clones were sequenced by immunoSEQ multiplex PCR, and TCRdb holds only the in-frame ones, with some missing. The sample shows 60,000 to 70,000 clones, about nine tenths of them seen only once. The clonotype was recovered from an adult with mismatch repair-deficient cancer. The gene calls are TRBV7-9 and TRBJ2-2; D not resolved. The source material was peripheral blood, sampled 52 weeks after starting pembrolizumab. This chain's CDR3 is CASSHWAANTGELFF. DNA of the CDR3: TGTGCCAGCAGCCATTGGGCCGCGAACACCGGGGAGCTGTTTTTT.